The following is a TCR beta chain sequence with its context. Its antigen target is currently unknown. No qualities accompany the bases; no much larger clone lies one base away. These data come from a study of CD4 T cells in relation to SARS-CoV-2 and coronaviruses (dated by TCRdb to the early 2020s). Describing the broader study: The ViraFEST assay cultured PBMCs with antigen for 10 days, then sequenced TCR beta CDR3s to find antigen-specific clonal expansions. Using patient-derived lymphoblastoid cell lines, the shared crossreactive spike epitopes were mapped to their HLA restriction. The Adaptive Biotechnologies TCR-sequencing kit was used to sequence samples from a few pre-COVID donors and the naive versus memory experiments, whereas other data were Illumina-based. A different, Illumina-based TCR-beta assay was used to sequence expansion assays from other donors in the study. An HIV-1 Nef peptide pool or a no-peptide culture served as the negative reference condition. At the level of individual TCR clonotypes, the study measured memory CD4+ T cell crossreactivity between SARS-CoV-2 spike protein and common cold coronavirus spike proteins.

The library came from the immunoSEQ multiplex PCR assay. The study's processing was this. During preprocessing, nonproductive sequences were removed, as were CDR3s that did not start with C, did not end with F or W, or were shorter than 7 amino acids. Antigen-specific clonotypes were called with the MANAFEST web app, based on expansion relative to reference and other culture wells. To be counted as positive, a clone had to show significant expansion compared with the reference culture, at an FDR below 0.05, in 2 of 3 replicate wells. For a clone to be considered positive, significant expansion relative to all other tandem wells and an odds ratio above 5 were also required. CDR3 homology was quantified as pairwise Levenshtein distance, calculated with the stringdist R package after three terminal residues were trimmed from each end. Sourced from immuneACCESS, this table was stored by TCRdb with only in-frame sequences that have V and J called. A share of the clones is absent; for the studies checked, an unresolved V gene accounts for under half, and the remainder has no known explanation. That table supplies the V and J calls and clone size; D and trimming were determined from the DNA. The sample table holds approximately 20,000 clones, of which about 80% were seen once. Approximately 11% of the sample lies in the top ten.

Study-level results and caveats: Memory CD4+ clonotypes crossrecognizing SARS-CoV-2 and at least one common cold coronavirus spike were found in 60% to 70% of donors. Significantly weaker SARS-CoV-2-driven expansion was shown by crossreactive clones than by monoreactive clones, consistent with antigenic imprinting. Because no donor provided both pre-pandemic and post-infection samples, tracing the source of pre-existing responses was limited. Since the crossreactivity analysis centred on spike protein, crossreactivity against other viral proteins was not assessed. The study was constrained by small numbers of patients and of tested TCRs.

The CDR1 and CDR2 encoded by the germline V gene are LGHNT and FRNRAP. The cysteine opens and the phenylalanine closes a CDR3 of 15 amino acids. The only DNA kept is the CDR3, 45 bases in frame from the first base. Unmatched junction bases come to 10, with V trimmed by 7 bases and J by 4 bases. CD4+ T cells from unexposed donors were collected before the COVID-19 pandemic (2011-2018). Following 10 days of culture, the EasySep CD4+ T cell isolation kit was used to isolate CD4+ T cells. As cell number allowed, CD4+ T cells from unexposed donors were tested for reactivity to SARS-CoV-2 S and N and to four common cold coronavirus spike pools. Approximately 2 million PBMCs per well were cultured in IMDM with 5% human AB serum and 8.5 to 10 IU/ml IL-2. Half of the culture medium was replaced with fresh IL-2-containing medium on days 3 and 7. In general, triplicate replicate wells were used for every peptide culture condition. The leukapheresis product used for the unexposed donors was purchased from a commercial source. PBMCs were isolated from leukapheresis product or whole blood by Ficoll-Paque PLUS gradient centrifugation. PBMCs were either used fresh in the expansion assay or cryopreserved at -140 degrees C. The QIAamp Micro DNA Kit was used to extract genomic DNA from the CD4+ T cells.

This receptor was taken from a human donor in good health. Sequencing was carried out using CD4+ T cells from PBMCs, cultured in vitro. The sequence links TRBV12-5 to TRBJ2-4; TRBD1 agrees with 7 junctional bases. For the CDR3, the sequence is CASAGTAAGKNIQYF. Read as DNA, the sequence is TGTGCTAGTGCTGGGACAGCGGCAGGGAAAAACATTCAGTACTTC.